Included here is one TCR beta chain sequence, with context. Its antigen has not been determined. Per-nucleotide qualities are absent, and no much larger clonotype sits a single base away. This specimen includes other DNA sequences encoding the same CDR3. From the germline V gene (reference sequence), CDR1 is LNHDA and CDR2 is SQIVND. The V end gives up 5 bases and the J end 3 bases, leaving 1 base in the junction not matched to a gene. From its cysteine to its phenylalanine, the CDR3 spans 13 amino acids. Of all the DNA, just the CDR3 is kept, 39 bases in frame from base 1. This entry comes from a study of shared clonotypes between healthy human individuals (dated by TCRdb to about 2020). At the level of the whole study: The cohort included a few men and a couple of women between 18 and 49 years of age. Between about 0.85 and 9.5 billion PBMCs per donor were obtained by leukapheresis. Blood TCR repertoires of 5 or 6 healthy adults were deeply sequenced to estimate repertoire size and the extent of clonotype sharing between individuals. To increase sequencing depth and limit assay-specific biases, TCR repertoire library preparation and sequencing were carried out by different laboratories using diverse techniques. For each donor, three plates each were used for CD4 naive and CD4 memory, two plates were used for CD8 naive, and one plate was used for CD8 memory.

General findings and caveats noted by the study authors: Because the study included a small number of donors, the genetic and exposure-history diversity represented was limited. Naive subsets generally had larger estimated clonotype richness than memory subsets. Incomplete sequencing was indicated by rarefaction of sorted-subset datasets, despite the large sequencing depth. Across four donors, approximately 4.9% of naive CD4, roughly 3.5% of naive CD8, 2.3% of memory CD4, and roughly 0.4% of memory CD8 clonotypes were shared. Sampling was restricted to blood, and TCR repertoires in tissues likely differ from the TCR repertoires found in blood. Compared with non-shared clonotypes, the clonotypes found in all four sorted-subset donors had higher generation probabilities. Pairwise subsampling led to the expectation that sequencing depth would affect the degree of clonotype sharing among donors.

Using the deep immunoSEQ assay, TCR CDR3 regions were amplified from genomic DNA by multiplex PCR. Extracted genomic DNA from each cell subset was distributed evenly across all wells of several immunoSEQ 96-well plates, and each plate was treated as a replicate. For sorted subsets, around 0.2 ug of genomic DNA, equivalent to tens of thousands of T cell genomes, went into each replicate PCR. Purified libraries were measured with a Qubit 3.0 fluorometer, size-checked on a Bioanalyzer 2100, and measured again with the KAPA Library Quantification kit. Every immunoSEQ 96-well plate was sequenced on a separate single-read 150-cycle Illumina NextSeq 550 flow cell. Regarding the original processing steps: Because only junctional sequences without quality scores were contained in the immunoSEQ output, filtering matching that applied to full-length reads could not be performed. To assign V/J genes and CDR3, sequences were annotated using PyIR, a Python wrapper for IgBLAST v1.9, with IMGT germline references. Reads were filtered out if the reads had weak V/J assignments (E-value above 1e-6), no CDR3, stop codons, out-of-frame junctions, or ambiguous translated residues. V3J clonotypes were defined by identical inferred V gene, J gene, and CDR3 amino acid sequence. The percentage overlap between two repertoires was calculated by dividing the number of shared unique clonotypes by the size of the smaller repertoire. Three approaches were used to assess repertoire richness: RTK rarefaction, the Chao1 estimator, and Recon v2.1 estimates of unobserved clonotypes. Generation probabilities for all TCRbeta clonotypes obtained by the gDNA method from a handful of donors were computed using OLGA. Imported from immuneACCESS, the table was reduced by TCRdb to in-frame sequences with V and J called. These copies leave out some clones; in studies compared against another copy, an unresolved V gene accounts for under half, and the cause of the remainder is not known. V and J calls and clone size follow that table, whereas D and trimming were derived from the DNA. The sample records under 2,000,000 clones, about 95% of which are singletons. Around 1.2% of the sample belongs to the ten largest clones.

CD8 naive samples consisted of CD45RO-negative cells that were positively selected for CCR7, yielding a CD45RA+CCR7+ population without TemRA cells. Healthy HIV-negative adults with no recently reported acute infections or vaccinations were included as donors. Only Caucasian adults living in Nashville, Tennessee, USA were represented among the donors. Blood was collected by leukapheresis, and PBMCs were isolated by Ficoll-Histopaque density gradient centrifugation and then cryopreserved in liquid nitrogen vapor phase. Purity and quantity of every magnetically sorted T cell population were checked by analytical flow cytometry. Genomic DNA was isolated from every sorted fraction and measured by UV absorbance on a Nanodrop 2000c.

The clonotype comes from a man between 18 and 29 years old in good health. Sequenced material: naive CD8+ T cells sorted from blood. Read against the paper, the sample's cell subset or site label means: CD45RA+CCR7+. This chain joins TRBV19 to TRBJ2-7; TRBD2 lines up with 10 middle nucleotides. The sequenced DNA is TGTGCCAGTAGTGCTAGCGGGAGCTACGAGCAGTACTTC. It translates to CASSASGSYEQYF. This CDR3, with the reference TRBV19 and TRBJ2-7 proteins standing in past its ends, gives the full variable domain DGGITQSPKYLFRKEGQNVTLSCEQNLNHDAMYWYRQDPGQGLRLIYYSQIVNDFQKGDIAEGYSVSREKKESFPLTVTSAQKNPTAFYLCASSASGSYEQYFGPGTRLTVT.